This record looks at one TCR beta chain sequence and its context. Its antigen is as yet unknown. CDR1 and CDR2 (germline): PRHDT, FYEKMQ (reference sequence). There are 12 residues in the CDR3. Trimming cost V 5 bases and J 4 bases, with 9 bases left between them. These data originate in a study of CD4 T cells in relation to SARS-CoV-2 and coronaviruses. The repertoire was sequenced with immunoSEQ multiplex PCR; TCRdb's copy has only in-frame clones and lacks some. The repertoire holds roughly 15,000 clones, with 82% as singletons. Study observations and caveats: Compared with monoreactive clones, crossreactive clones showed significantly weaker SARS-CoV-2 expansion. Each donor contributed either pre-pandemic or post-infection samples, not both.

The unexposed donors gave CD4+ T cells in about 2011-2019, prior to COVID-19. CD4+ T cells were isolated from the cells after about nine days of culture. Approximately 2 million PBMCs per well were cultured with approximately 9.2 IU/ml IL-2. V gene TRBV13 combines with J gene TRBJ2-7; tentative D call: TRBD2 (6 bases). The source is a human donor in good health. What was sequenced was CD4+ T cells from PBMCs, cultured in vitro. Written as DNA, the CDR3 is TGTGCCAGCAGCCCTGGGGGGTACGAGCAGTACTTC. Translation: CASSPGGYEQYF.